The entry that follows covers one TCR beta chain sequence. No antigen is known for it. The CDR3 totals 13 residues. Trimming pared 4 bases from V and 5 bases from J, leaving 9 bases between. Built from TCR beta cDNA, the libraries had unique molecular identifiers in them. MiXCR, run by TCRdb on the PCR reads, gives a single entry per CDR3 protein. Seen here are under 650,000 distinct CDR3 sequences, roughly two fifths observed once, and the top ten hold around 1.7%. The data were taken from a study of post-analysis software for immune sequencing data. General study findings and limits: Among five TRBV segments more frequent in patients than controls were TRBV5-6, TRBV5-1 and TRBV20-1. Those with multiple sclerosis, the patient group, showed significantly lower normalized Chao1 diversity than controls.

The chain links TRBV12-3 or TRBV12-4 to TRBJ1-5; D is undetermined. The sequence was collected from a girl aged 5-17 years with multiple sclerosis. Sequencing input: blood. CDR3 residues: CASSSRRDQPQHF. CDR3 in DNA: TGTGCCAGCAGTTCCCGACGCGATCAGCCCCAGCATTTT.